A selection of T cell receptor beta chains follows, all from one sample in a study of T cells after yellow fever vaccination. TCRdb used MiXCR to reprocess the 5' RACE reads, holding one entry per CDR3 protein. The sample has about 260,000 distinct CDR3 sequences, around 4.9% seen once. Source: CD4+ T cells sorted from PBMCs, taken on the day of the yellow fever booster vaccination. The receptors originated from a young man who received the YFV17D yellow fever vaccine. The CDR3 runs from the conserved cysteine through the conserved F or W. The D gene is left open where the match is weak. Rows give clone size only sometimes, using once, few, many, or a class for an expanded clone.

j_gene: TRBJ2-3
d_gene: -
abundance: many
v_gene: TRBV12-3/TRBV12-4
CDR3aa: CASSLQGHTQYF
CDR3nt: TGTGCCAGCAGTTTACAGGGCCATACGCAGTATTTT

j_gene: TRBJ1-2
d_gene: TRBD1
abundance: -
v_gene: TRBV12-3/TRBV12-4
CDR3aa: CASSLREGGVNGYTF
CDR3nt: TGTGCCAGCAGTTTAAGGGAAGGGGGCGTTAATGGCTACACCTTC

j_gene: TRBJ2-1
d_gene: -
abundance: many
v_gene: TRBV12-3/TRBV12-4
CDR3aa: CASRATHEQFF
CDR3nt: TGTGCCAGCAGAGCAACCCATGAGCAGTTCTTC

j_gene: TRBJ2-1
d_gene: -
abundance: many
v_gene: TRBV3-1
CDR3aa: CASSQVWGHRFNEQFF
CDR3nt: TGTGCCAGCAGCCAAGTGTGGGGCCACAGGTTTAATGAGCAGTTCTTC

j_gene: TRBJ1-1
d_gene: -
abundance: -
v_gene: TRBV6-6
CDR3aa: CASSYPPGNEAFF
CDR3nt: TGTGCCAGCAGTTACCCCCCGGGGAATGAAGCTTTCTTT

j_gene: TRBJ2-1
d_gene: TRBD1
abundance: many
v_gene: TRBV5-1
CDR3aa: CASSWGTGGFDEQFF
CDR3nt: TGCGCCAGCAGCTGGGGGACAGGGGGTTTCGATGAGCAGTTCTTC

j_gene: TRBJ2-3
d_gene: TRBD1
abundance: -
v_gene: TRBV24-1
CDR3aa: CATRAPGQGPGGTDTQYF
CDR3nt: TGTGCCACCAGGGCTCCGGGACAGGGGCCCGGTGGCACAGATACGCAGTATTTT

j_gene: TRBJ1-1
d_gene: -
abundance: few
v_gene: TRBV6-5
CDR3aa: CASSRTVMNTEAFF
CDR3nt: TGTGCCAGCAGTCGGACGGTAATGAACACTGAAGCTTTCTTT

j_gene: TRBJ2-2
d_gene: TRBD1
abundance: many
v_gene: TRBV13
CDR3aa: CASSDYRGPAPGELFF
CDR3nt: TGTGCCAGCAGCGATTACAGGGGGCCCGCCCCCGGGGAGCTGTTTTTT

j_gene: TRBJ2-2
d_gene: -
abundance: -
v_gene: TRBV19
CDR3aa: CATIGQGRTGELFF
CDR3nt: TGTGCCACGATCGGGCAGGGGCGAACCGGGGAGCTGTTTTTT

j_gene: TRBJ1-1
d_gene: -
abundance: -
v_gene: TRBV4-1
CDR3aa: CASSPGPQRREAFF
CDR3nt: TGCGCCAGCAGCCCTGGCCCACAGCGGCGTGAAGCTTTCTTT

j_gene: TRBJ2-3
d_gene: -
abundance: many
v_gene: TRBV11-1
CDR3aa: CASSFPGKSDTQYF
CDR3nt: TGTGCCAGCAGCTTTCCAGGGAAATCAGATACGCAGTATTTT

j_gene: TRBJ2-2
d_gene: -
abundance: many
v_gene: TRBV7-2
CDR3aa: CASSFALGTGELFF
CDR3nt: TGTGCCAGCAGCTTCGCCCTAGGGACCGGGGAGCTGTTTTTT

j_gene: TRBJ1-2
d_gene: -
abundance: -
v_gene: TRBV4-3
CDR3aa: CASSPRPSYGYTF
CDR3nt: TGCGCCAGCAGCCCCCGGCCCTCCTATGGCTACACCTTC

j_gene: TRBJ2-1
d_gene: -
abundance: many
v_gene: TRBV24-1
CDR3aa: CATSDLHGVRDEQFF
CDR3nt: TGTGCCACCAGTGATTTGCACGGGGTTAGGGATGAGCAGTTCTTC

j_gene: TRBJ1-2
d_gene: -
abundance: few
v_gene: TRBV10-3
CDR3aa: CAISESKTITASNYGYTF
CDR3nt: TGTGCCATCAGTGAGTCGAAAACTATCACAGCGTCTAACTATGGCTACACCTTC

j_gene: TRBJ2-6
d_gene: TRBD1
abundance: -
v_gene: TRBV7-3
CDR3aa: CASSLIAFDRVESGANVLTF
CDR3nt: TGTGCCAGCAGCTTAATCGCTTTCGACAGGGTTGAGTCTGGGGCCAACGTCCTGACTTTC

j_gene: TRBJ2-7
d_gene: -
abundance: few
v_gene: TRBV6-2/TRBV6-3
CDR3aa: CASSLPGSSYEQYF
CDR3nt: TGTGCCAGCAGTTTACCCGGGAGCTCCTACGAGCAGTACTTC

j_gene: TRBJ2-2
d_gene: -
abundance: many
v_gene: TRBV30
CDR3aa: CAWNQFANTGELFF
CDR3nt: TGTGCCTGGAATCAGTTCGCGAACACCGGGGAGCTGTTTTTT

j_gene: TRBJ1-1
d_gene: TRBD1
abundance: -
v_gene: TRBV11-2
CDR3aa: CASSRRQGRPEAFF
CDR3nt: TGTGCCAGCAGCCGCCGACAGGGTAGGCCTGAAGCTTTCTTT

j_gene: TRBJ1-2
d_gene: -
abundance: -
v_gene: TRBV15
CDR3aa: CATSRDIQGDGYTF
CDR3nt: TGTGCCACCAGCAGAGATATACAGGGTGATGGCTACACCTTC

j_gene: TRBJ2-3
d_gene: -
abundance: few
v_gene: TRBV12-3/TRBV12-4
CDR3aa: CASRYAGTDTQYF
CDR3nt: TGTGCCAGCAGGTACGCAGGGACAGATACGCAGTATTTT

j_gene: TRBJ2-5
d_gene: TRBD1
abundance: few
v_gene: TRBV6-1
CDR3aa: CASRGTGRSETQYF
CDR3nt: TGTGCCAGCAGGGGGACAGGGCGGTCAGAGACCCAGTACTTC

j_gene: TRBJ2-4
d_gene: TRBD1
abundance: many
v_gene: TRBV6-2/TRBV6-3
CDR3aa: CASSNRDRWSKNIQYF
CDR3nt: TGTGCCAGCAGTAACCGGGACAGGTGGTCCAAAAACATTCAGTACTTC

j_gene: TRBJ1-4
d_gene: -
abundance: -
v_gene: TRBV4-2
CDR3aa: CASSRTGTDNEKLFF
CDR3nt: TGTGCCAGCAGCCGGACCGGGACGGATAATGAAAAACTGTTTTTT

j_gene: TRBJ1-2
d_gene: TRBD1
abundance: few
v_gene: TRBV4-3
CDR3aa: CASSQGQGAFRYGYTF
CDR3nt: TGCGCCAGCAGCCAGGGACAGGGGGCGTTCAGATATGGCTACACCTTC

j_gene: TRBJ2-2
d_gene: -
abundance: -
v_gene: TRBV5-1
CDR3aa: CASGAGMNTGELFF
CDR3nt: TGCGCCAGCGGTGCGGGGATGAACACCGGGGAGCTGTTTTTT

j_gene: TRBJ2-3
d_gene: -
abundance: many
v_gene: TRBV5-4
CDR3aa: CASGLAEQSTDTQYF
CDR3nt: TGTGCCAGCGGACTGGCGGAGCAGAGCACAGATACGCAGTATTTT

j_gene: TRBJ1-1
d_gene: -
abundance: -
v_gene: TRBV29-1
CDR3aa: CSVSARQGISDTEAFF
CDR3nt: TGCAGCGTTTCCGCTCGGCAGGGGATTTCAGACACTGAAGCTTTCTTT

j_gene: TRBJ1-1
d_gene: -
abundance: many
v_gene: TRBV2
CDR3aa: CASRGSDMNTEAFF
CDR3nt: TGTGCCAGCAGAGGCAGTGACATGAACACTGAAGCTTTCTTT

j_gene: TRBJ1-1
d_gene: TRBD1
abundance: many
v_gene: TRBV6-6
CDR3aa: CASSYSLTGSSGTEAFF
CDR3nt: TGTGCCAGCAGTTACTCTCTGACAGGGTCGAGCGGCACTGAAGCTTTCTTT

j_gene: TRBJ1-1
d_gene: -
abundance: many
v_gene: TRBV5-1
CDR3aa: CASSLLTGGTEAFF
CDR3nt: TGCGCCAGCAGCTTGTTGACAGGCGGCACTGAAGCTTTCTTT

j_gene: TRBJ2-5
d_gene: -
abundance: -
v_gene: TRBV6-4
CDR3aa: CASRPLLGRGTQYF
CDR3nt: TGTGCCAGCAGACCACTCCTGGGTAGGGGGACCCAGTACTTC

j_gene: TRBJ2-1
d_gene: -
abundance: -
v_gene: TRBV4-3
CDR3aa: CASSQKFTGTSYNEQFF
CDR3nt: TGCGCCAGCAGCCAAAAATTCACGGGGACCTCCTACAATGAGCAGTTCTTC

j_gene: TRBJ2-7
d_gene: -
abundance: -
v_gene: TRBV7-2
CDR3aa: CASSFTRYEQYF
CDR3nt: TGTGCCAGCAGCTTCACACGGTACGAGCAGTACTTC

j_gene: TRBJ1-3
d_gene: -
abundance: -
v_gene: TRBV4-1
CDR3aa: CASSRPGTTGNTIYF
CDR3nt: TGCGCCAGCAGCCGCCCCGGGACGACAGGAAACACCATATATTTT

j_gene: TRBJ2-5
d_gene: -
abundance: many
v_gene: TRBV20-1
CDR3aa: CSPGRYQETQYF
CDR3nt: TGCAGTCCAGGGCGGTACCAAGAGACCCAGTACTTC

j_gene: TRBJ2-1
d_gene: -
abundance: few
v_gene: TRBV7-2
CDR3aa: CASRDTGSEQFF
CDR3nt: TGTGCCAGCAGAGACACAGGGAGTGAGCAGTTCTTC

j_gene: TRBJ2-7
d_gene: -
abundance: few
v_gene: TRBV29-1
CDR3aa: CSVVVRGMLYEQYF
CDR3nt: TGCAGCGTTGTAGTCCGAGGCATGCTATACGAGCAGTACTTC

j_gene: TRBJ2-2
d_gene: -
abundance: many
v_gene: TRBV5-1
CDR3aa: CASSPTGPGELFF
CDR3nt: TGCGCCAGCAGCCCGACAGGCCCCGGGGAGCTGTTTTTT

j_gene: TRBJ1-1
d_gene: -
abundance: few
v_gene: TRBV15
CDR3aa: CATSRDREAEAFF
CDR3nt: TGTGCCACCAGCAGAGACAGGGAAGCTGAAGCTTTCTTT

j_gene: TRBJ2-5
d_gene: -
abundance: many
v_gene: TRBV4-1
CDR3aa: CASSQVRTEETQYF
CDR3nt: TGCGCCAGCAGCCAAGTACGGACAGAAGAGACCCAGTACTTC

j_gene: TRBJ1-2
d_gene: TRBD1
abundance: -
v_gene: TRBV7-2
CDR3aa: CASSSRQGARNYGYTF
CDR3nt: TGTGCCAGCAGCTCTCGACAGGGGGCGCGTAACTATGGCTACACCTTC

j_gene: TRBJ2-7
d_gene: -
abundance: -
v_gene: TRBV4-3
CDR3aa: CASSQGRGGGLIYEQYF
CDR3nt: TGCGCCAGCAGCCAAGGTCGAGGAGGGGGCTTAATTTACGAGCAGTACTTC

j_gene: TRBJ2-6
d_gene: -
abundance: -
v_gene: TRBV6-2/TRBV6-3
CDR3aa: CASSYQGYSGANVLTF
CDR3nt: TGTGCCAGCAGTTACCAGGGTTACTCTGGGGCCAACGTCCTGACTTTC

j_gene: TRBJ1-5
d_gene: -
abundance: few
v_gene: TRBV5-1
CDR3aa: CASSLMGTEPQHF
CDR3nt: TGCGCCAGCAGCTTAATGGGTACGGAGCCCCAGCATTTT

j_gene: TRBJ1-6
d_gene: TRBD1
abundance: once
v_gene: TRBV5-1
CDR3aa: CASSQRDSRNSPLLF
CDR3nt: TGCGCCAGCAGCCAAAGGGACAGCCGAAATTCACCCCTCCTCTTT

j_gene: TRBJ1-1
d_gene: -
abundance: few
v_gene: TRBV7-3
CDR3aa: CASSSQGPRSTEAFF
CDR3nt: TGTGCCAGCAGCTCCCAGGGTCCAAGGAGCACTGAAGCTTTCTTT